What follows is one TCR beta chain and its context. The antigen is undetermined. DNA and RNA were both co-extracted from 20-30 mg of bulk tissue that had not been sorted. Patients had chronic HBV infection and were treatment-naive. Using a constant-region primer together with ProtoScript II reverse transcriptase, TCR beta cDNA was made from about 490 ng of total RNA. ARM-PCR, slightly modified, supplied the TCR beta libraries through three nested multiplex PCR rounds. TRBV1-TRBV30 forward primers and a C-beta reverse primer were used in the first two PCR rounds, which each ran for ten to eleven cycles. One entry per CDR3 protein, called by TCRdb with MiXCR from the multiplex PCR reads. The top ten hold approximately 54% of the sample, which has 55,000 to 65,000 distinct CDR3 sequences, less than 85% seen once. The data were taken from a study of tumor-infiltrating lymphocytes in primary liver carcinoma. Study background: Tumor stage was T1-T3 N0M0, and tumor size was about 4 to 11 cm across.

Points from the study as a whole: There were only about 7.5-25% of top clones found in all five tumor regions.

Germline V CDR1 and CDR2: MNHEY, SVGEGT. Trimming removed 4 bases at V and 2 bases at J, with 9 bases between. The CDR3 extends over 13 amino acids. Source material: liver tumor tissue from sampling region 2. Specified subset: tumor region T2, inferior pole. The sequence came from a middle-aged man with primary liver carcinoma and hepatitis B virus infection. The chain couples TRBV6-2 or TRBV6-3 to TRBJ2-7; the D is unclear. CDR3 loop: CASSFDGTYEQYF. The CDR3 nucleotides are TGTGCCAGCAGTTTTGACGGTACCTACGAGCAGTACTTC.